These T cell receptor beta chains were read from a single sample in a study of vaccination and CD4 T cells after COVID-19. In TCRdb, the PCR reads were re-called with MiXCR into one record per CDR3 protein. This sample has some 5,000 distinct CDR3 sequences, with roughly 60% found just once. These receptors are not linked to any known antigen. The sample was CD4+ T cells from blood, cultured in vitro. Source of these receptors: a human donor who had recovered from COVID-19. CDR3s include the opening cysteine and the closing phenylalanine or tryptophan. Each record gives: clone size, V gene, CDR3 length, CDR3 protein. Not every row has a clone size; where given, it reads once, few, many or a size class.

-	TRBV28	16	CASSSGHGQLNYGYTF
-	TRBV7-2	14	CASRATGYYNEQFF
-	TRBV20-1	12	CSASTGEDGYTF
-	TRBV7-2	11	CASSSTEGYTF
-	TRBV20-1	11	CSAIGNAEAFF
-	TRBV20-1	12	CSANGPTIGAFF
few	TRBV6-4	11	CASSEGGGYTF
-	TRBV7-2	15	CASSYRTGEGQPQHF
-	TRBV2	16	CASSGLGGPYGETQYF
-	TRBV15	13	CAVGTGSTDTQYF
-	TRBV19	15	CASSIIGQQNQPQHF
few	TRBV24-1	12	CATHTINQPQHF
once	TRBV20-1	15	CSASAPGGREDTQYF
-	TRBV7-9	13	CASTGQGKAEAFF
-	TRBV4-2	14	CASRAVAGGSPLHF
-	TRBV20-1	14	CSASGQGVSYEQYF
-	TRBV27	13	CASSHRGYTEAFF
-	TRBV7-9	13	CASSSPPGTEAFF
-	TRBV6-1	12	CASRGGPYGYTF
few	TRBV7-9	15	CASSPGGTGNQPQHF
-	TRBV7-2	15	CASSTRQGEVYGYTF
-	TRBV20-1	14	CSARRQGGPQEAFF
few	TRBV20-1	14	CSARGLGSGTEAFF
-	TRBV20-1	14	CSANPNRDGQPQHF
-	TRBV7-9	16	CASTTRGEGGTTEAFF
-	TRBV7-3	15	CASSLGQGANYGYTF
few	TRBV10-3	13	CATRQGPDQPQHF
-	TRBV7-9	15	CASSPQGTGYSPLHF
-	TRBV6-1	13	CASSGQLNQPQHF
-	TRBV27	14	CASSFLSPQETQYF
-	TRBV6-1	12	CASREGTLGQYF
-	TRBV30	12	CASTTGNSPLHF
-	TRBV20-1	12	CSAKDRPDTQYF
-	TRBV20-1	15	CSATGQAGYNSPLHF
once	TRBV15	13	CATSRVGGTEAFF
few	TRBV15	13	CATSTQERSPLHF
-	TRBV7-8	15	CASSPEGTGAYEQYF
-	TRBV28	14	CASTVLAGGGTQYF
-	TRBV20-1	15	CSAAQVKGSSYGYTF
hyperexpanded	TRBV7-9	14	CASSLSPGNYGYTF
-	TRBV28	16	CASTTGGAPNNYGYTF
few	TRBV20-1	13	CSVGGHGFTEAFF
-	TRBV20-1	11	CSASIYYGYTF